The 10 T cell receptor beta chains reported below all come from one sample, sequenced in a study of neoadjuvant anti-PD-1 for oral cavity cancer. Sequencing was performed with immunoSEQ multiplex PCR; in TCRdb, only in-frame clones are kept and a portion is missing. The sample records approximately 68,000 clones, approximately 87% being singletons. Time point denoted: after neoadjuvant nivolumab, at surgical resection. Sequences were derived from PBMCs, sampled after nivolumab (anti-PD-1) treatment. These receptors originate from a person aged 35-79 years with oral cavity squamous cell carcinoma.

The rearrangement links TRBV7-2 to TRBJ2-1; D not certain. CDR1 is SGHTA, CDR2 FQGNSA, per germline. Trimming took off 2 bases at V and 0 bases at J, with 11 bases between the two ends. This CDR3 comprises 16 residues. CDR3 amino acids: CASSLRVVSSYNEQFF. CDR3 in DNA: TGTGCCAGCAGCTTAAGGGTTGTGAGCTCCTACAATGAGCAGTTCTTC.

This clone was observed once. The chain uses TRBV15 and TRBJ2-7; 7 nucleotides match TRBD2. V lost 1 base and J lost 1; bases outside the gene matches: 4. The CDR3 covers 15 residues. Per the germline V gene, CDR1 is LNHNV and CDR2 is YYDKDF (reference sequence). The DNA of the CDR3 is TGTGCCACCAGCAGAGGCGCAGCGGGGTCCTACGAGCAGTACTTC. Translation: CATSRGAAGSYEQYF. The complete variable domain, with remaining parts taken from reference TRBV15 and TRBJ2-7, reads DAMVIQNPRYQVTQFGKPVTLSCSQTLNHNVMYWYQQKSSQAPKLLFHYYDKDFNNEADTPDNFQSRRPNTSFCFLDIRSPGLGDTAMYLCATSRGAAGSYEQYFGPGTRLTVT.

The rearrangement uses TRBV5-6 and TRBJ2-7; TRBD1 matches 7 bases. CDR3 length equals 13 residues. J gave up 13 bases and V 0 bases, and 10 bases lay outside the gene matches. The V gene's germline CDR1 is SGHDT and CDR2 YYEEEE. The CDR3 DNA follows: TGTGCCAGCAGCTTGGCAGGGGGACAGTCGTTTTACTTC. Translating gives CASSLAGGQSFYF.

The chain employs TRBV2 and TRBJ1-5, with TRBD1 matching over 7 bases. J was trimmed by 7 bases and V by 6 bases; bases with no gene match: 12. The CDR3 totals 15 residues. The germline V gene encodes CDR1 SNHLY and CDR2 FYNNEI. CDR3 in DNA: TGTGCCAGCAGCCGAACAGGGGTCGAGTCCCAGCCCCAGCATTTT. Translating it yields CASSRTGVESQPQHF.

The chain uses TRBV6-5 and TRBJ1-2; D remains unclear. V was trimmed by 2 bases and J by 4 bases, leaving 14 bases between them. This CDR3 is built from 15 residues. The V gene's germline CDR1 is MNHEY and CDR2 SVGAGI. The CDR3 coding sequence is TGTGCCAGCAGTTACGATACAGAACGGGGCTATGGCTACACCTTC. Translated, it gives CASSYDTERGYGYTF.

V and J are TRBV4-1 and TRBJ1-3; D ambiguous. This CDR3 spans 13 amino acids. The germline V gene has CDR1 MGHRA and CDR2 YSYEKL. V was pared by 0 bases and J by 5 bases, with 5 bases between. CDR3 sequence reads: CASSQDWRNTIYF. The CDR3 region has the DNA TGCGCCAGCAGCCAAGATTGGCGAAACACCATATATTTT.

CDR3 loop: CASSLRLAGGPGSYNEQFF. The CDR3 region has the DNA TGTGCCAGCAGCTTACGACTAGCGGGGGGGCCGGGTTCCTACAATGAGCAGTTCTTC. The chain is built from TRBV11-2 and TRBJ2-1; TRBD2 aligns across 14 bases. Trimming took 2 bases from V and 1 from J; bases not matched to a gene: 7. Germline loops: CDR1 SGHAT, CDR2 FQNNGV. CDR3 length: 19 amino acids. The full variable domain, completed using reference TRBV11-2 and TRBJ2-1, is EAGVAQSPRYKIIEKRQSVAFWCNPISGHATLYWYQQILGQGPKLLIQFQNNGVVDDSQLPKDRFSAERLKGVDSTLKIQPAKLEDSAVYLCASSLRLAGGPGSYNEQFFGPGTRLTVL.

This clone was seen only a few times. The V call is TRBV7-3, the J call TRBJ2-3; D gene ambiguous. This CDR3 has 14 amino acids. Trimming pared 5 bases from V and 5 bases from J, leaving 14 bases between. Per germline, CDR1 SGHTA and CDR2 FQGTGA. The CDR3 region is CASSDTSFGDTQYF. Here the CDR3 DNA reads TGTGCCAGCAGCGACACCTCGTTTGGAGATACGCAGTATTTT.

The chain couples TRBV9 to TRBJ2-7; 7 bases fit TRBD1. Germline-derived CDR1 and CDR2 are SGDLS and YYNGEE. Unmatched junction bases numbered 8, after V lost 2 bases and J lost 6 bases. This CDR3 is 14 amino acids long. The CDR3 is CASSVRQGFREQYF. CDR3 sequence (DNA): TGTGCCAGCAGCGTCAGACAGGGTTTCCGCGAGCAGTACTTC.

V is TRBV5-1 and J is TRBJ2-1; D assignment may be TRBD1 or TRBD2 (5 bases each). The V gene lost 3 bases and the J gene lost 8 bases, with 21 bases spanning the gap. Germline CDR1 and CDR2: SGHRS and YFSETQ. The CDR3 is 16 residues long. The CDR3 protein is CASSSSGRRLRDEQFF. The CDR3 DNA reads TGCGCCAGCAGCTCCTCGGGACGAAGACTTAGGGATGAGCAGTTCTTC.